These 5 T cell receptor beta chains were all obtained from the same sample, sequenced in a study of T cell responses to AZD1222 COVID-19 vaccine. Generated by immunoSEQ multiplex PCR, the TCRdb table keeps only in-frame clones and is missing some. The sample gives more than 100,000 clones, around nine tenths of which show up once; 20% is in the top ten. The sample consisted of peripheral blood, taken on day 0 of AZD1222 vaccination. These receptors came from an adult in good health.

The rearrangement links TRBV10-1 to TRBJ2-7, with D perhaps TRBD1 or TRBD2 (5 bases each). Germline values: CDR1 WNHNN, CDR2 SYGVQD (reference sequence). This CDR3 region has 14 residues. V was clipped by 3 bases and J by 2 bases, with 11 bases between them. In nucleotides, the CDR3 is TGCGCCAGCAGTGAAAGGGGACCACCCTACGAGCAGTACTTC. This gives the protein CASSERGPPYEQYF.

The chain recombines TRBV18 with TRBJ2-3; 7 bases are shared with TRBD2. This CDR3 has 15 amino acids. The V gene end was trimmed by 5 bases and the J gene end by 5 bases; junction bases not matched to a gene: 10. CDR1 and CDR2 from the germline V gene are KGHSH and LQKENI. The CDR3 region is CASSLPSGREDTQYF. The CDR3 DNA is TGTGCCAGCTCATTACCCTCGGGGAGGGAAGATACGCAGTATTTT. The variable domain in full, with the rest retrieved from reference TRBV18 and TRBJ2-3, is NAGVMQNPRHLVRRRGQEARLRCSPMKGHSHVYWYRQLPEEGLKFMVYLQKENIIDESGMPKERFSAEFPKEGPSILRIQQVVRGDSAAYFCASSLPSGREDTQYFGPGTRLTVL.

CDR3 nucleotides: TGTGCCAGCAGCGTCAGCGAAAGCTCCTACAATGAGCAGTTCTTC. It is translated as CASSVSESSYNEQFF. V usage is TRBV9 and J usage is TRBJ2-1, with D uncertain. The V and J ends lost 2 bases and 0 bases respectively, with 9 bases between them. Looked up from germline, CDR1 is SGDLS and CDR2 is YYNGEE. This CDR3 has 15 residues. Complete variable domain (other parts from reference TRBV9 and TRBJ2-1): DSGVTQTPKHLITATGQRVTLRCSPRSGDLSVYWYQQSLDQGLQFLIQYYNGEERAKGNILERFSAQQFPDLHSELNLSSLELGDSALYFCASSVSESSYNEQFFGPGTRLTVL.

The chain is built from TRBV7-9 and TRBJ2-5; D gene unclear. V was shortened by 4 bases and J by 5 bases, with 8 bases between the two germline ends. The germline gives CDR1 SEHNR, CDR2 FQNEAQ (reference sequence). The CDR3 extends over 12 amino acids. The CDR3 is CASSWGTETQYF. CDR3 nucleotides: TGTGCCAGCAGCTGGGGAACCGAGACCCAGTACTTC.

This chain uses TRBV7-9 with TRBJ2-7; TRBD1 matches 7 bases. The CDR3 length is 14 residues. Germline V gene sequence: CDR1 SEHNR, CDR2 FQNEAQ (reference sequence). V shed 5 bases, J shed 2 bases, and the junction held 6 bases outside the gene matches. CDR3 nucleotides: TGTGCCAGCAGCCTGAGACAGGGTCCCTACGAGCAGTACTTC. Protein: CASSLRQGPYEQYF. Based on the CDR3 plus reference TRBV7-9 and TRBJ2-7, the full variable domain is DTGVSQNPRHKITKRGQNVTFRCDPISEHNRLYWYRQTLGQGPEFLTYFQNEAQLEKSRLLSDRFSAERPKGSFSTLEIQRTEQGDSAMYLCASSLRQGPYEQYFGPGTRLTVT.